Below, 16 T cell receptor beta chains from the same sample are listed, as sequenced in a study of T cells in women clearing cervical HPV infection. TCRdb's table, derived via immunoSEQ multiplex PCR, lists solely in-frame clones and lacks some. The table for this sample gives approximately 22,000 clones. Sequenced input: blood buffy coat. The receptors here all came from a woman between 18 and 75 years old with a cervical HPV16 infection that either progressed to CIN3+ or cleared (not recorded which).

A word on this clone: The read finishes 3 residues shy of the CDR3 end, and the germline J gene is used to complete it. J is TRBJ2-1 and V is TRBV20-1, with 10 bases fitting TRBD2. CDR1 and CDR2 (germline): DFQATT, SNEGSKA (reference sequence). V dropped 0 bases and J dropped 4; count of bases not matched to a gene: 3. The CDR3 spans 15 residues. The part of the CDR3 DNA that was read is TGCAGTGCTAGAGATCCTAGCGGGGGATACAATGAG. Amino acids: CSARDPSGGYNE. The full CDR3 reads CSARDPSGGYNEQFF.

Worth noting for this clone: The CDR3 end is not reached by the read, which stops 3 residues before it; the germline J gene fills it in. This chain joins TRBV19 and TRBJ1-1, with unresolved D. Germline lookup yields CDR1 LNHDA and CDR2 SQIVND (reference sequence). The CDR3 sequence is 13 residues long. V shed 2 bases and J shed 4 bases, with 8 bases lying between them. CDR3 DNA, as far as it was read: TGTGCCAGTAGTATACTAGTAGGCACTGAA. It encodes CASSILVGTE. From start to end, the CDR3 is CASSILVGTEAFF.

About this clone itself: The read halts 3 residues ahead of the CDR3 end, with the missing end drawn from the germline J gene. V is TRBV2 and J is TRBJ2-3; 8 bases map to TRBD2. V lost 1 base to trimming and J lost 3 bases; unmatched junction nucleotides: 6. Germline loops: CDR1 SNHLY, CDR2 FYNNEI. The CDR3 contains 16 residues. Here the CDR3 reads CASSEVASGPTDTQYF. The sequenced CDR3 bases are TGTGCCAGCAGTGAAGTAGCTAGCGGGCCGACAGATACG.

In regard to this clone: The junction does not match germline at one end; this may be a read error. The read gets to within 3 residues of the CDR3 end, and the germline J gene fills in the rest. V and J are TRBV11-3 and TRBJ2-7; 9 nucleotides match TRBD1. Germline CDR1 reads SGHNT; CDR2 reads YENEEA. The CDR3 runs 15 residues. Incomplete CDR3 DNA: TGTGCCGGCAGCCAAGGACAGGGGCGAATCTACGAG. It encodes CAGSQGQGRIYE. The whole CDR3 region reads CAGSQGQGRIYEQYF.

With respect to this clone: The read falls 3 residues short of the CDR3 end, and the missing part is taken from the germline J gene. The chain joins TRBV5-1 to TRBJ1-1; possibly TRBD1 for D (5 bases). The CDR3 consists of 14 residues. Trimming pared 4 bases from V and 3 bases from J, leaving 13 bases between. Germline V lookup: CDR1 SGHRS, CDR2 YFSETQ. The CDR3 DNA, read in part, is TGCGCCAGCAGCCTCGCAGGGACTGACACTGAA. This translates into CASSLAGTDTE. The CDR3 in full is CASSLAGTDTEAFF.

A note on this clone: The read falls 3 residues short of the CDR3 end, and the missing part is taken from the germline J gene. V is TRBV20-1 and J is TRBJ2-1; 9 bases are a match to TRBD2. The CDR3 covers 15 residues. Germline V gives CDR1 DFQATT, CDR2 SNEGSKA (reference sequence). Trimming cost V 3 bases and J 2 bases; bases outside gene matches: 5. The CDR3 DNA, read in part, is TGCAGTGCTAGTATCCTAGCGGGAACCTACAATGAG. It specifies CSASILAGTYNE. The CDR3 reads in full as CSASILAGTYNEQFF.

CDR3 sequence: CASRNKVSYEQYF. The sequenced CDR3 bases are TGTGCCAGCAGGAACAAGGTCTCCTACGAG. This sequence joins TRBV25-1 and TRBJ2-7, with D unresolved. Read coverage stops 3 residues before the CDR3 terminus; the germline J gene supplies the remainder. Germline CDR1 MGHDK, CDR2 SYGVNS. This CDR3 spans 13 amino acids. V lost 6 bases and J 0 bases, leaving 9 bases between the germline ends.

As to this clone: The sequenced fragment ends 3 residues before the CDR3 boundary, so the rest is inferred from the germline J gene. The chain couples TRBV29-1 to TRBJ1-2, with 10 bases that match TRBD1. Germline CDR1 SQVTM, CDR2 ANQGSEA. The CDR3 totals 13 residues. Partial CDR3 DNA: TGCAGCGTTGAAGAAAGGGACAGGGGAGGC. This sequence encodes CSVEERDRGG. From start to end, the CDR3 is CSVEERDRGGYTF.

On this clone itself: The CDR3 end falls 3 residues outside the read, so it is completed with the germline J gene. The rearrangement uses TRBV5-4 and TRBJ2-1; D may be TRBD1 (6 bases). CDR1 is SGHNT, CDR2 YYREEE, per germline (reference sequence). V lost 5 bases and J 4 bases, leaving 13 bases between the germline ends. The CDR3 is 14 amino acids. CDR3 protein: CASSRQDSYNEQFF. CDR3 DNA (partial): TGTGCCAGCAGTCGCCAGGACAGTTACAATGAG.

A note on this clone: The read ends 3 residues before the CDR3 terminus; that terminus is restored from the germline J gene. This rearrangement joins TRBV19 to TRBJ1-4; TRBD1 agrees at 7 bases. Germline CDR1 LNHDA, CDR2 SQIVND (reference sequence). The CDR3 has 17 amino acids. The covered CDR3 bases are TGTGCCAGTAGTACCTTGGGGGCAGGGGGAAGATTTCGGGAA. Its translation is CASSTLGAGGRFRE. The CDR3 in full is CASSTLGAGGRFRELFF.

With respect to this clone: The read terminates 3 residues before the CDR3 end, so the remaining end is supplied by the germline J gene. The rearrangement joins TRBV7-8 to TRBJ1-4; the D gene is possibly TRBD1 (6 bases). The germline gives CDR1 SGHVS, CDR2 FQNEAQ. This CDR3 is 15 amino acids long. V was clipped by 5 bases and J by 4 bases, with 14 bases between them. CDR3 DNA, as far as it was read: TGTGCCAGCAGCCCGGCTCGACAGGTTAATGAAAAA. Residues: CASSPARQVNEK. The entire CDR3 protein reads CASSPARQVNEKLFF.

Remarks on this clone: The missing CDR3 end, 3 residues past where the read stops, is filled in from the germline J gene. This chain connects TRBV20-1 to TRBJ2-1, with D perhaps given as TRBD1 or TRBD2 (5 bases each). This CDR3 is 15 amino acids long. CDR1 is DFQATT and CDR2 is SNEGSKA in the germline V gene (reference sequence). V gave up 0 bases and J gave up 1 base, with 10 bases separating them. The part of the CDR3 DNA that was read is TGCAGTGCTAGAGATCCGAGGGGATCCTACAATGAG. As protein: CSARDPRGSYNE. The whole CDR3 is CSARDPRGSYNEQFF.

Worth noting for this clone: The read falls 3 residues short of the CDR3 end, and the missing part is taken from the germline J gene. J is TRBJ1-1 and V is TRBV20-1, with TRBD1 matching over 7 bases. In germline, CDR1 is DFQATT, CDR2 SNEGSKA (reference sequence). The CDR3 consists of 14 residues. V shed 2 bases and J 3 bases; nucleotides not matched to a gene: 6. The CDR3 DNA, read in part, is TGCAGTGCTAGATTACCAGGGGGTTACACTGAA. Amino acid sequence: CSARLPGGYTE. The CDR3 as a whole reads CSARLPGGYTEAFF.

About this clone itself: Sequencing ends 3 residues short of the CDR3 end; the germline J gene provides the rest. The chain carries TRBV20-1 and TRBJ1-2; D is undetermined. The germline CDR1 and CDR2 sequences are DFQATT and SNEGSKA (reference sequence). The CDR3 spans 15 residues. Trimming left V 0 bases short and J 3 bases short, with 14 bases between. The covered CDR3 bases are TGCAGTGCTAGAGATCCGGGTGGCAAGCACTATGGC. Protein: CSARDPGGKHYG. The whole CDR3 protein is CSARDPGGKHYGYTF.

A word on this clone: The read terminates 3 residues ahead of where the CDR3 ends, so the germline J gene completes it. The chain recombines TRBV5-1 with TRBJ1-1; tentative D call: TRBD1 (6 bases). The CDR3 consists of 15 residues. The germline CDR1 and CDR2 sequences are SGHRS and YFSETQ. The V and J ends lost 5 bases and 0 bases respectively, with 14 bases between them. The CDR3 loop reads CASSLKGEVNTEAFF. The sequenced part of the CDR3 DNA is TGCGCCAGCAGTCTGAAGGGGGAAGTGAACACTGAA.

Note on this clone: The CDR3 is cut off 3 residues early in the read; its end comes from the germline J gene. The V and J genes are TRBV19 and TRBJ1-4; D call uncertain. V lost 6 bases and J lost 0, with 8 bases in between. The germline V gene has CDR1 LNHDA and CDR2 SQIVND (reference sequence). The CDR3 length is 14 residues. Here the CDR3 reads CASSPLATNEKLFF. The sequenced part of the CDR3 DNA is TGTGCCAGTAGCCCACTGGCAACTAATGAAAAA.